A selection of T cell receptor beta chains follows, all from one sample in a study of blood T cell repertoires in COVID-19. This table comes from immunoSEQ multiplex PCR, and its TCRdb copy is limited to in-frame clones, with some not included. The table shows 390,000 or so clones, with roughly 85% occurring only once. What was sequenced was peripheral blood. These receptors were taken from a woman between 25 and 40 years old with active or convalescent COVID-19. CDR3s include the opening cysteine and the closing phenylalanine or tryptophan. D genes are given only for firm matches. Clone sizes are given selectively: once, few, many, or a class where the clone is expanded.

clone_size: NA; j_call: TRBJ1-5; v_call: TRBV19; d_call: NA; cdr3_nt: TGTGCCAGTAGTACACTTCCCGCGGTGATAAATAGCAATCAGCCCCAGCATTTT; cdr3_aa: CASSTLPAVINSNQPQHF
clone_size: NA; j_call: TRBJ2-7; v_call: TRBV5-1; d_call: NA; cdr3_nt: TGCGCCAGCACCTATCGGGAGCCCCTTGCGGGGGAGCAGTACTTC; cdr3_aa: CASTYREPLAGEQYF
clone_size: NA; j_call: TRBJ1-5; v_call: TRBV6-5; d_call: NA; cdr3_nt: TGTGCCAGCAGTTCAAAACTAGGCAATCAGCCCCAGCATTTT; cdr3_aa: CASSSKLGNQPQHF
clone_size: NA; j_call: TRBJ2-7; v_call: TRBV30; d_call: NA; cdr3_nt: TGTGCCTGGTCCAGACTCTTAAAAGAGGTAGACGAGCAGTACTTC; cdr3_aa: CAWSRLLKEVDEQYF
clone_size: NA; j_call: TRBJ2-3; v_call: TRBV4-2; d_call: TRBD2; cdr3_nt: TGTGCCAGCAGCCAAGCCGGGGGGATCACAGATACGCAGTATTTT; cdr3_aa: CASSQAGGITDTQYF
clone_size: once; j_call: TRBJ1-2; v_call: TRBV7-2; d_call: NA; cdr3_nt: TGTGCCAGCAGCCCTTCGGGGGGATCTAACTATGGCTACACCTTC; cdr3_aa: CASSPSGGSNYGYTF
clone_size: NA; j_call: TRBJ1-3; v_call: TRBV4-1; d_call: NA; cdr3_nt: TGCGCCAGCAGCCAACCCGCCGGCGCAGGGGCTCGCCTCCCGAGCTCTGGAAACACCATATATTTT; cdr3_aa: CASSQPAGAGARLPSSGNTIYF
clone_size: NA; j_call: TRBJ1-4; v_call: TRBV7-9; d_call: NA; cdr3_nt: TGTGCCAGCAGCGGTACGGGATCTGAAAAACTGTTTTTT; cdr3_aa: CASSGTGSEKLFF
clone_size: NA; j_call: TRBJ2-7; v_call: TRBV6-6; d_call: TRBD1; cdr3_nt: TGTGCCAGCCGACAGGGAAGCTCCTACGAGCAGTACTTC; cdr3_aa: CASRQGSSYEQYF
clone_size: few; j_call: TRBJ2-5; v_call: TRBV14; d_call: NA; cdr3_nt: TGTGCCAGCAGCCAAGTTGGGGGGCAAGAGACCCAGTACTTC; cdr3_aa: CASSQVGGQETQYF
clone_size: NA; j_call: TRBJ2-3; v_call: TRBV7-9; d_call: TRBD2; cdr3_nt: TGTGCCAGCAGCTTAGCGGGCGGGGGAATCACAGATACGCAGTATTTT; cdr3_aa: CASSLAGGGITDTQYF
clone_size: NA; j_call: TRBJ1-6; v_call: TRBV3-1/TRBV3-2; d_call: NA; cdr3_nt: TGTGCCAGCAATTTAGGACAGTTCAATTCACCCCTCCACTTT; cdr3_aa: CASNLGQFNSPLHF
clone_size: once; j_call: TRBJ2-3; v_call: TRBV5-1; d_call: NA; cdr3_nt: TGCGCCAGCAGCCCCGACAGGACTGCAGATACGCAGTATTTT; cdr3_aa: CASSPDRTADTQYF
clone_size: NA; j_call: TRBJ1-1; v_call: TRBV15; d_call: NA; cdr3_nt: TGTGCCACCAGCAGAGGGGGGGGGATGAACACTGAAGCTTTCTTT; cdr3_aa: CATSRGGGMNTEAFF
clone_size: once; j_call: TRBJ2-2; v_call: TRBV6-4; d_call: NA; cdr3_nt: TGTGCCAGCAGTGCCTACACCGGGGAGCTGTTTTTT; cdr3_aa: CASSAYTGELFF
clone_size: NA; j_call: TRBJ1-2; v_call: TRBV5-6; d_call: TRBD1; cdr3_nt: TGTGCCAGCACCTCGGACAGGGCCATGACGAACTATGGCTACACCTTC; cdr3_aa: CASTSDRAMTNYGYTF
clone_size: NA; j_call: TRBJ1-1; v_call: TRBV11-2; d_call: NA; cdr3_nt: TGTGCCAGCAGCTGGCAGGTCACTAACACTGAAGCTTTCTTT; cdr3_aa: CASSWQVTNTEAFF